Following are 20 T cell receptor beta chains from one sample sequenced in a study of shared clonotypes between healthy human individuals. Some clones are missing from TCRdb's copy, which holds only in-frame ones; the method was immunoSEQ multiplex PCR. The data show a few hundred thousand clones, approximately 97% seen once. The sample comprised naive CD4+ T cells sorted from blood. The subset was: CD45RA+ positively selected. All receptors derive from a woman in her twenties or thirties in good health.

The chain combines TRBV4-1 with TRBJ1-4; D not resolved. This CDR3 comprises 15 residues. Trimming took 2 bases from V and 5 from J, leaving 12 bases between them. CDR1 MGHRA and CDR2 YSYEKL come from the germline V gene. The CDR3 sequence: CASSQWSLPNEKLFF. DNA of the CDR3: TGCGCCAGCAGCCAATGGTCCCTTCCCAATGAAAAACTGTTTTTT.

J is TRBJ1-3 and V is TRBV9, with 8 bases fitting TRBD1. Germline lookup yields CDR1 SGDLS and CDR2 YYNGEE. CDR3 size: 14 residues. J was trimmed by 4 bases and V by 4 bases; bases with no gene match: 4. The CDR3 sequence is CASSSDRGGNTIYF. Written as DNA, the CDR3 is TGTGCCAGCAGCAGCGACAGGGGCGGAAACACCATATATTTT.

The V call is TRBV28, the J call TRBJ2-7, with D unclear. In germline, CDR1 is MDHEN, CDR2 SYDVKM. Trimming took 6 bases from V and 2 from J, leaving 11 bases between them. The CDR3 has 13 amino acids. CDR3: CASRAGIPYEQYF. The CDR3, as DNA: TGTGCCAGCAGGGCAGGAATTCCCTACGAGCAGTACTTC.

The J gene is TRBJ1-2, the V gene TRBV27, with 7 nucleotides matching TRBD1. The germline CDR1 and CDR2 sequences are MNHEY and SMNVEV (reference sequence). V was pared by 5 bases and J by 6 bases, with 9 bases of the junction left unmatched. The CDR3 consists of 14 residues. The CDR3 sequence is CASSTYYRGNGYTF. DNA of the CDR3: TGTGCCAGCAGTACATACTACAGGGGTAATGGCTACACCTTC.

V is TRBV28 and J is TRBJ2-7; TRBD1 might be the D (6 bases). This CDR3 has 13 residues. V was trimmed by 10 bases and J by 4 bases, leaving 17 bases between them. Germline V gene data show CDR1 as MDHEN and CDR2 as SYDVKM. CDR3 in DNA: TGTGCCAATTACGGGACACGGTTTTACGAGCAGTACTTC. It is translated as CANYGTRFYEQYF.

This chain connects TRBV5-8 to TRBJ1-1; D possibly corresponds to TRBD1 (5 bases). Looked up from germline, CDR1 is SGHTS and CDR2 is YDEGEE. Trimming pared 1 base from V and 5 bases from J, leaving 15 bases between. This CDR3 comprises 15 residues. CDR3 loop: CASSLWRGLGTEAFF. The CDR3 DNA reads as TGTGCCAGCAGCTTGTGGAGGGGCCTGGGAACTGAAGCTTTCTTT.

This clone was picked up one time. This chain links TRBV10-3 with TRBJ1-5; TRBD1 matches at 9 bases. Germline assignment: CDR1 ENHRY and CDR2 SYGVKD. The CDR3 extends over 14 amino acids. The V and J ends lost 6 bases and 5 bases, in that order; junction bases with no gene match: 5. For the CDR3, the DNA is TGTGCCATCAGAGAGGACAGGGGCCATCAGCCCCAGCATTTT. It yields the protein CAIREDRGHQPQHF.

CDR3 bases: TGTGCCAGTACTGGGGTGACCTACGAGCAGTACTTC. Amino acids: CASTGVTYEQYF. V gene TRBV19 combines with J gene TRBJ2-7; unclear D gene. This CDR3 is 12 amino acids long. In germline, CDR1 is LNHDA, CDR2 SQIVND (reference sequence). Trimming removed 7 bases at V and 2 bases at J, with 9 bases between.

The CDR3 is CASSFGQANEKLFF. DNA for the CDR3: TGTGCCAGCAGCTTTGGACAGGCGAATGAAAAACTGTTTTTT. V usage is TRBV5-4 and J usage is TRBJ1-4; 7 nucleotides line up with TRBD1. The germline V gene has CDR1 SGHNT and CDR2 YYREEE (reference sequence). The CDR3 loop spans 14 amino acids. V lost 2 bases and J lost 5; bases outside the gene matches: 3.

V and J are TRBV5-5 and TRBJ2-5; 10 bases map to TRBD2. The germline CDR1 and CDR2 sequences are SGHKS and YYEKEE (reference sequence). Losses at the gene ends were 1 base for V and 7 bases for J; bases not matched to a gene: 10. This CDR3 contains 16 residues. The CDR3 loop reads CASSLSSSGSPGTQYF. In DNA form, the CDR3 reads TGTGCCAGCAGCTTGTCCTCTAGCGGGAGCCCCGGGACCCAGTACTTC.

This rearrangement joins TRBV10-3 to TRBJ2-1; D perhaps matches TRBD2 (6 bases). Germline CDR1 and CDR2: ENHRY and SYGVKD. The V gene lost 3 bases and the J gene lost 7 bases, with 31 bases spanning the gap. The CDR3 contains 20 residues. In nucleotides, the CDR3 is TGTGCCATCAGTGATGGGACGAAAATAGGCCGAATCGGGAGCTCTAATGAGCAGTTCTTC. It translates to CAISDGTKIGRIGSSNEQFF.

The gene calls are TRBV9 and TRBJ1-5; 12 nucleotides match TRBD1. Germline lookup yields CDR1 SGDLS and CDR2 YYNGEE. This CDR3 contains 15 residues. Trimming at V came to 3 bases and at J to 5 bases, leaving 3 bases not matched to a gene. This CDR3 is CASSGGTGGYQPQHF. The CDR3 DNA follows: TGTGCCAGCAGCGGAGGGACAGGGGGCTATCAGCCCCAGCATTTT.

This chain joins TRBV19 and TRBJ1-4; possibly TRBD1 for D (6 bases). Trimming pared 6 bases from V and 2 bases from J, leaving 10 bases between. CDR3 length: 14 amino acids. CDR1 is LNHDA and CDR2 is SQIVND in the germline V gene (reference sequence). The CDR3 nucleotides read TGTGCCAGTAGGGACAGATCCACTAATGAAAAACTGTTTTTT. Translation gives CASRDRSTNEKLFF.

The J gene is TRBJ2-7, the V gene TRBV9; D possibly matches TRBD1 or TRBD2 (5 bases each). The CDR3 is 15 amino acids. Germline CDR1 is SGDLS and CDR2 is YYNGEE. V gave up 0 bases and J gave up 0 bases, with 10 bases separating them. The CDR3 DNA reads TGTGCCAGCAGCGTAGCCGGGACGTCCTCCTACGAGCAGTACTTC. This translates into CASSVAGTSSYEQYF.

This rearrangement joins TRBV7-2 to TRBJ1-5; tentative D call: TRBD1 (5 bases). In germline, CDR1 is SGHTA, CDR2 FQGNSA. V gave up 5 bases and J gave up 15 bases, with 20 bases separating them. This CDR3 is built from 13 residues. The CDR3 nucleotides read TGTGCCAGCAGCCCGCGGGGCAGCTCGTCTCCGCATTTT. This sequence encodes CASSPRGSSSPHF.

About this clone: The same CDR3 is also encoded by other DNA sequences in this sample. The chain has TRBV18 and TRBJ2-3; D perhaps matches TRBD1 (5 bases). This CDR3 is built from 14 residues. With 1 base removed from V and 3 bases from J, the gap between germline ends came to 8 bases. CDR1 and CDR2 from the germline V gene are KGHSH and LQKENI. Written as DNA, the CDR3 is TGTGCCAGCTCACCACGGGCAGGGACAGATACGCAGTATTTT. Translated: CASSPRAGTDTQYF.

This clone was seen a single time. The rearrangement joins TRBV27 to TRBJ2-1; 7 nucleotides agree with TRBD2. The CDR3 runs 15 residues. J gave up 7 bases and V 5 bases, and 11 bases lay outside the gene matches. Germline-derived CDR1 and CDR2 are MNHEY and SMNVEV (reference sequence). The CDR3 here is CASSTSGLWANEQFF. The CDR3 coding sequence is TGTGCCAGCAGTACATCGGGACTATGGGCGAATGAGCAGTTCTTC.

V and J are TRBV28 and TRBJ2-1; no clear D. The length of the CDR3 is 11 residues. Per the germline V gene, CDR1 is MDHEN and CDR2 is SYDVKM. Trimming stripped 2 bases from V and 12 bases from J, with 8 bases between. The CDR3 nucleotides are TGTGCCAGCAGTTTAGGGATGGGGCAGTTCTTC. Its protein is CASSLGMGQFF. The full variable domain, in which reference TRBV28 and TRBJ2-1 provide the parts outside the CDR3, is DVKVTQSSRYLVKRTGEKVFLECVQDMDHENMFWYRQDPGLGLRLIYFSYDVKMKEKGDIPEGYSVSREKKERFSLILESASTNQTSMYLCASSLGMGQFFGPGTRLTVL.

V gene TRBV9 combines with J gene TRBJ2-2, with 12 bases that match TRBD2. There are 15 residues in the CDR3. The V segment lost 4 bases and the J segment 4 bases; nucleotides outside the gene matches: 2. Looked up from germline, CDR1 is SGDLS and CDR2 is YYNGEE. As DNA, the CDR3 is TGTGCCAGCAGCAAGACTAGCGGGAGCACCGGGGAGCTGTTTTTT. Protein: CASSKTSGSTGELFF.

The chain joins TRBV4-2 to TRBJ2-3, with 11 bases lining up with TRBD2. The CDR3 totals 15 residues. V lost 5 bases to trimming and J lost 4 bases; unmatched junction nucleotides: 5. The germline V gene has CDR1 LGHNA and CDR2 YNFKEQ. Here the CDR3 reads CASSVTSGSADTQYF. The CDR3 region has the DNA TGTGCCAGCAGCGTCACTAGCGGGAGCGCAGATACGCAGTATTTT.